This TCR beta chain was retrieved from a study of Graves' ophthalmopathy and Graves' hyperthyroidism. Study-wide results and limits: Discrimination between ophthalmopathy and stable hyperthyroidism by a 13-signature model showed roughly 88% sensitivity and about 81% specificity.

V was pared by 1 base and J by 8 bases, with 17 bases between. In germline, CDR1 is SGHVS, CDR2 FQNEAQ. This CDR3 region has 15 residues. TCR beta CDR3 amplification used RNA transcripts. An initial RT-PCR round employing HTBI primers preceded a second-round multiplex PCR. MiXCR was run by TCRdb on the multiplex PCR reads, yielding one entry per CDR3 protein. The sample shows approximately 330,000 distinct CDR3 sequences, 15% to 20% of them seen only once. Only a few counts were recorded for this clonotype. The antigen is unknown. This TCR was recovered from an adult man with Graves' ophthalmopathy. Sequencing was done on a sample of peripheral blood. This chain joins TRBV7-8 and TRBJ1-1; D ambiguous. CDR3 sequence reads: CASSLGFLVAAEAFF. The CDR3 DNA reads TGTGCCAGCAGCTTAGGTTTTTTGGTGGCAGCCGAAGCTTTCTTT. The entire variable domain, with the rest obtained from reference TRBV7-8 and TRBJ1-1, is as follows: GAGVSQSPRYKVAKRGQDVALRCDPISGHVSLFWYQQALGQGPEFLTYFQNEAQLDKSGLPSDRFFAERPEGSVSTLKIQRTQQEDSAVYLCASSLGFLVAAEAFFGQGTRLTVV.